This is a list of T cell receptor beta chains from one sample in a study of T cell repertoires in cytomegalovirus infection. One entry per CDR3 protein results from TCRdb running MiXCR on the reads. The repertoire holds under 600,000 distinct CDR3 sequences, with 16% as singletons. The source material was CD8+ T cells from PBMCs. The receptors shown here come from a human donor in good health (CMV status not recorded). Some clones in this sample may be carry-over from other donors' samples. Each CDR3 is given with its conserved first and last residue. D genes are given only for firm matches. Expanded clones are given a class, and other clones once, few, many or no size at all.

TRBJ1-6 | NA | NA | TRBV27 | TGTGCCAGCAGTTACGGACCTAATTCACCCCTCCACTTT | CASSYGPNSPLHF
TRBJ2-1 | NA | TRBD2 | TRBV27 | TGTGCCAGCAGTTCCCATAGCGGGGGTGAGCAGTTCTTC | CASSSHSGGEQFF
TRBJ1-6 | NA | NA | TRBV20-1 | TGCAGTGCTAGTAGTGATTTTGGTAATTCACCCCTCCACTTT | CSASSDFGNSPLHF
TRBJ1-1 | NA | TRBD1 | TRBV19 | TGTGCCAGTAGTATAGCCGGGACAGGGTTAGCCGAAGCTTTCTTT | CASSIAGTGLAEAFF
TRBJ2-3 | many | NA | TRBV6-5 | TGTGCCAGCAGTTACTCGATGTACACACAGCTCACAGATACGCAGTATTTT | CASSYSMYTQLTDTQYF
TRBJ1-5 | few | NA | TRBV2 | TGTGCCAGCATTGGACGCGGTAGCAATCAGCCCCAGCATTTT | CASIGRGSNQPQHF
TRBJ2-2 | NA | NA | TRBV20-1 | TGCAGTGCTAGTGCCCCCAAGCGGGCGAACACCGGGGAGCTGTTTTTT | CSASAPKRANTGELFF
TRBJ2-3 | NA | NA | TRBV20-1 | TGCAGTGCTCCCTCGGGGAGCGCCAGAGCAGATACGCAGTATTTT | CSAPSGSARADTQYF
TRBJ2-3 | few | TRBD1 | TRBV29-1 | TGCAGCGTCCTCGAGGACAGGAGCCCGGGGGATACGCAGTATTTT | CSVLEDRSPGDTQYF
TRBJ2-5 | few | TRBD1 | TRBV3-1 | TGTGCCAGCAGCCCTCAAGGACCGACAGGGTCGCAAGAGACCCAGTACTTC | CASSPQGPTGSQETQYF
TRBJ2-7 | few | NA | TRBV19 | TGTGCCAGTAGTATAGAGGAAGACGAGCAGTACTTC | CASSIEEDEQYF
TRBJ2-5 | few | NA | TRBV20-1 | TGCAGTGCTGACCAGGGGCAAGAGACCCAGTACTTC | CSADQGQETQYF
TRBJ1-5 | few | NA | TRBV6-6 | TGTGCCAGCAGTTACTCCCCTCGATTCCAGCTTTCCAGGGGAAAGGATCAGCCCCAGCATTTT | CASSYSPRFQLSRGKDQPQHF
TRBJ1-1 | many | NA | TRBV7-2 | TGTGCCAGCAGCCCAATCGGTAGGGGCACTGAAGCTTTCTTT | CASSPIGRGTEAFF
TRBJ2-1 | many | TRBD2 | TRBV12-3/TRBV12-4 | TGTGCCAGCAGAATGACTAGCGGTTCTTACAATGAGCAGTTCTTC | CASRMTSGSYNEQFF
TRBJ1-5 | many | NA | TRBV27 | TGTGCCAGCAGTTTTTTGGGGGGGAGGGATCAGCCCCAGCATTTT | CASSFLGGRDQPQHF
TRBJ2-1 | NA | NA | TRBV10-3 | TGTGCCATCAGTGACGTGGGCAGGGCGGGAAATGAGCAGTTCTTC | CAISDVGRAGNEQFF
TRBJ1-6 | NA | NA | TRBV11-2 | TGTGCCAGCAGCCCCCTCGGAGATAATTCACCCCTCCACTTT | CASSPLGDNSPLHF
TRBJ2-7 | few | NA | TRBV9 | TGTGCCAGCAGCATGACAGGCGGTGAGCAGTACTTC | CASSMTGGEQYF
TRBJ2-3 | many | TRBD1 | TRBV27 | TGTGCCAGCAAACCTCGGGACAGGGGGACAGATACGCAGTATTTT | CASKPRDRGTDTQYF
TRBJ2-1 | NA | TRBD2 | TRBV5-1 | TGCGCTAGCCAGCGGGAGGGGTTATATAATGAGCAGTTCTTC | CASQREGLYNEQFF
TRBJ2-5 | few | NA | TRBV6-5 | TGTGCCAGCAGCCGCCCCGTGGAAAAAGAGACCCAGTACTTC | CASSRPVEKETQYF
TRBJ2-1 | NA | TRBD2 | TRBV14 | TGTGCCAGCAGCCAACGAGCGGGAGCTGGCTACAATGAGCAGTTCTTC | CASSQRAGAGYNEQFF
TRBJ2-5 | many | TRBD1 | TRBV6-5 | TGTGCCAGCGGGACAGCTTACCAAGAGACCCAGTACTTC | CASGTAYQETQYF
TRBJ1-1 | NA | NA | TRBV9 | TGTGCCAGCAGCGTAGCTCCCGGGTCCACTGAAGCTTTCTTT | CASSVAPGSTEAFF
TRBJ1-1 | many | NA | TRBV6-1 | TGTGCCAGCAGTGAAGAGGAGAACACTGAAGCTTTCTTT | CASSEEENTEAFF
TRBJ2-6 | NA | NA | TRBV20-1 | TGCAGTGCTAGTGAGCTGGGCTCCTCTGGGGCCAACGTCCTGACTTTC | CSASELGSSGANVLTF
TRBJ2-3 | many | NA | TRBV12-3/TRBV12-4 | TGTGCCAGCAGTTCCAGACAGTGGGGTACAGATACGCAGTATTTT | CASSSRQWGTDTQYF